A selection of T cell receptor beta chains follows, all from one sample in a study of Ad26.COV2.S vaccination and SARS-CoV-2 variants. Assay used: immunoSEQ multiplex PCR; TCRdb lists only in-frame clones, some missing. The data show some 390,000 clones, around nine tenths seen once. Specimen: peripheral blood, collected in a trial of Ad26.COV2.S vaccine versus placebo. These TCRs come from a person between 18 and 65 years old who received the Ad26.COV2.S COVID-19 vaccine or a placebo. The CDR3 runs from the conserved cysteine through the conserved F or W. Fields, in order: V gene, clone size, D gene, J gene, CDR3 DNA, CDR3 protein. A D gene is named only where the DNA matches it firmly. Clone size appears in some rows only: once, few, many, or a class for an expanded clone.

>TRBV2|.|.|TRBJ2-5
TGTGCCAGCAGTGGCCCTCCCGGGGGAGAGACCCAGTACTTC
CASSGPPGGETQYF
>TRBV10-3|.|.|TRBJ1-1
TGTGCCATCAGTGAGAGGGGGTCAGGGGACACTGAAGCTTTCTTT
CAISERGSGDTEAFF
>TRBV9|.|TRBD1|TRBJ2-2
TGTGCCAGCAGTTACCGGGACAGGGGGTTCCCTACCGGGGAGCTGTTTTTT
CASSYRDRGFPTGELFF
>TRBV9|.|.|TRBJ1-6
TGTGCCAGCAGCGTAGAAGGGGAACGTTATTCACCCCTCCACTTT
CASSVEGERYSPLHF
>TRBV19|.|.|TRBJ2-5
TGTGCCAGTAGTATTCTGTATAACCAAGAGACCCAGTACTTC
CASSILYNQETQYF
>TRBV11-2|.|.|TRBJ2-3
TGTGCCAGCAGCTTCCGTGGGAGACTAACAGGGGATACGCAGTATTTT
CASSFRGRLTGDTQYF
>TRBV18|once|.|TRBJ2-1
TGTGCCAGCTCCCCCCAGGAAGCGGGCTACAATGAGCAGTTCTTC
CASSPQEAGYNEQFF
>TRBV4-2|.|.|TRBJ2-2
TGTGCCAGCAGCCAAGTGGTGGGCGCGGACACCGGGGAGCTGTTTTTT
CASSQVVGADTGELFF
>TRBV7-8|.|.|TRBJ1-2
TGTGCCAGCAGCTTACCCGGGCCTGGAGGCTACACCTTC
CASSLPGPGGYTF
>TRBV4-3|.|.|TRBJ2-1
TGCGCCAGCAGCCCGAGAAGTAGTACCGAGCAGTTCTTC
CASSPRSSTEQFF
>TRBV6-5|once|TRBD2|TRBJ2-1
TGTGCCAGCTATGGGGGACTAGCGGGGAACAATGAGCAGTTCTTC
CASYGGLAGNNEQFF
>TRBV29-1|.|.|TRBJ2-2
TGCAGCGCGACGCTCACCGGGGAGCTGTTTTTT
CSATLTGELFF
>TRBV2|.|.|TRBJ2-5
TGTGCCAGCAGTGACCAGGGCTACCGAGGGACCCAGTACTTC
CASSDQGYRGTQYF
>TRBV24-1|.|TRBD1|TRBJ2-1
TGTGCCACCAGTGCGACAGGGGCTCCCAATGAGCAGTTCTTC
CATSATGAPNEQFF
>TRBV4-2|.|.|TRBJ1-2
TGTGCCAGCAGCCCCCGGGGGACCGGTAACTATGGCTACACCTTC
CASSPRGTGNYGYTF
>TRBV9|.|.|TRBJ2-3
TGTGCCAGCAGCCCTAGAAACGGAGCCACAGATACGCAGTATTTT
CASSPRNGATDTQYF
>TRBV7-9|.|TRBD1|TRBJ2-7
TGTGCCAGCAGCTTAGGAAGACAGGGGGGCGAGCAGTACTTC
CASSLGRQGGEQYF
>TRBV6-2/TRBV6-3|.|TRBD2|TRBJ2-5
TGTGCCAGCAGTTCGGGACTAGCGGGGTGGGAGACCCAGTACTTC
CASSSGLAGWETQYF
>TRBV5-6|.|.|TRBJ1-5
TGTGCCAGCAGCGAGACAGGACCTAATCAGCCCCAGCATTTT
CASSETGPNQPQHF
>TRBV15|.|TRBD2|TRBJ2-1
TGTGCCACCACCTCGGGGGGGGTCGCGGACAATGAGCAGTTCTTC
CATTSGGVADNEQFF
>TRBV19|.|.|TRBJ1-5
TGTGCCAGTAGTATGGGGGGGGACAATCAGCCCCAGCATTTT
CASSMGGDNQPQHF
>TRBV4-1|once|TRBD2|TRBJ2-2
TGCGCCAGCAGCCCTATACTAGCGGGGATTAACACCGGGGAGCTGTTTTTT
CASSPILAGINTGELFF
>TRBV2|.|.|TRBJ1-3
TGTGCCAGTCATAGTCGATTAGGGGACACCATATATTTT
CASHSRLGDTIYF
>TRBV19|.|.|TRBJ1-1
TGTGCCAGTAGTCCCTTCGACAGGAACACTGAAGCTTTCTTT
CASSPFDRNTEAFF
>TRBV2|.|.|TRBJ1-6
TGTGCCAGCAGGAGTCAAGATTCACCCCTCCACTTT
CASRSQDSPLHF
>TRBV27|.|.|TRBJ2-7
TGTGCCAGCAGTTTAGGAGCAACTAGTGGACCCTACGAGCAGTACTTC
CASSLGATSGPYEQYF
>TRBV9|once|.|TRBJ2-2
TGTGCCAGCAGCGTCCTAGACAAGTTCGGGGAGCTGTTTTTT
CASSVLDKFGELFF
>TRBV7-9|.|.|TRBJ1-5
TGTGCCAGCAGCTTGGGGAGTCAGCCCCAGCATTTT
CASSLGSQPQHF
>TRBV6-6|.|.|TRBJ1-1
TGTGCCAGCACCGTCAACGGCCGGAACACTGAAGCTTTCTTT
CASTVNGRNTEAFF
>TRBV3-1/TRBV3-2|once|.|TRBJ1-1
TGTGCCAGCAGCCCCCGTCAAACGAACACTGAAGCTTTCTTT
CASSPRQTNTEAFF
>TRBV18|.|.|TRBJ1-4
TGTGCCAGCTCACCAGGGGCAGGCAGTAATGAAAAACTGTTTTTT
CASSPGAGSNEKLFF
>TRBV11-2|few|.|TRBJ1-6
TGTGCCAGCAGCCCTAAGGTAGGGGGGAATTCACCCCTCCACTTT
CASSPKVGGNSPLHF
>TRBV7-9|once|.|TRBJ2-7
TGTGCCAGCAGCTTTGGCAGCTCCTACGAGCAGTACTTC
CASSFGSSYEQYF
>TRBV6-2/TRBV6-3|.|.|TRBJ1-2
TGTGCCAGCAGCCTCCGGTGGACCTATGGCTACACCTTC
CASSLRWTYGYTF
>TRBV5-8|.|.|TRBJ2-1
TGTGCCAGCAGCTTGTGGGGAAATGAGCAGTTCTTC
CASSLWGNEQFF
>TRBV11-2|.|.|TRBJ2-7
TGTGCCAGCAGCGATCTAGGAGATTACGAGCAGTACTTC
CASSDLGDYEQYF
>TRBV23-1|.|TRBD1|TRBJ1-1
TGCGCCAGCCGGGCCGAGCAGACAGGGGGTGAAGCTTTCTTT
CASRAEQTGGEAFF
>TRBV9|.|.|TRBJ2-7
TGTGCCAGCAGCGTAGCTGCGGGACATTCCTACGAGCAGTACTTC
CASSVAAGHSYEQYF
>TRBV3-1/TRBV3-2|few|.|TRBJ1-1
TGTGCCAGCAGCCAATCGGGTTTCACTGAAGCTTTCTTT
CASSQSGFTEAFF
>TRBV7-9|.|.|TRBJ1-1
TGTGCCAGCAGCTACGTTGTGCCCACGGGAACTGAAGCTTTCTTT
CASSYVVPTGTEAFF
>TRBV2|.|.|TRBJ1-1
TGTGCCAGCCGCAGGGACAAGAACACTGAAGCTTTCTTT
CASRRDKNTEAFF
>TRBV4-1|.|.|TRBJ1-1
TGCGCCAGCAGCCCACCCCGAGGGCGTCGGTATATTACTGAAGCTTTCTTT
CASSPPRGRRYITEAFF
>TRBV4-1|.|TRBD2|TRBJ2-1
TGCGCCAGCAGCCACGGTCTAGCGGGGGCACACAATGAGCAGTTCTTC
CASSHGLAGAHNEQFF
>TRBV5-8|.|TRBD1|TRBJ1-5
TGTGCCAGCAGCAGAAAACAGGGGACTATCAATCAGCCCCAGCATTTT
CASSRKQGTINQPQHF
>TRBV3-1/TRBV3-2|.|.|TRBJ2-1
TGTGCCAGCAGCCTCCGGGAATCCTACAATGAGCAGTTCTTC
CASSLRESYNEQFF
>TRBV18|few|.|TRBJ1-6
TGTGCCAGCTCACTCCTGGGCTTTAATTCACCCCTCCACTTT
CASSLLGFNSPLHF
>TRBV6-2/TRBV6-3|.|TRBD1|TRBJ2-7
TGTGCCAGCAGTTACTCAGGGACAGGATTTACGAACCAGTACTTC
CASSYSGTGFTNQYF
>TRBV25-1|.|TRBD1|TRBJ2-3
TGTGCCAGCAGTGGTGCGGGCAGGGGGCATTTCGTTCCGCAGTATTTT
CASSGAGRGHFVPQYF
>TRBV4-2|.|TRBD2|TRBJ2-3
TGTGCCAGCAGCCAAGATTGGCTAGCGGGGGTTGGCAATACGCAGTATTTT
CASSQDWLAGVGNTQYF
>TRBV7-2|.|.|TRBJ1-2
TGTGCCAGCAGCTTAGCGGCCGGGTTGGGGTATGGCTACACCTTC
CASSLAAGLGYGYTF
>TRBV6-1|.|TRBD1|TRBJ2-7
TGTGCCAGCAGTGAAAGGACAGGGGACGCCGAGCAGTACTTC
CASSERTGDAEQYF
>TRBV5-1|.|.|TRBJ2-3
TGCGCCAGCAGCTTGGTACCCGCGAACCCCCTACGGGAAGATACGCAGTATTTT
CASSLVPANPLREDTQYF
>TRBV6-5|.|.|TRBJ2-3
TGTGCCAGCAGTTACCGTCGGCCCACAGATACGCAGTATTTT
CASSYRRPTDTQYF
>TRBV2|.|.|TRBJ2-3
TGTGCCAGCAACCTAGGCTGGGGATCTCGAGATACGCAGTATTTT
CASNLGWGSRDTQYF
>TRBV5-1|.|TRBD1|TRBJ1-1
TGCGCCAGCAGCTTCCGGGACAGGGGTAACACTGAAGCTTTCTTT
CASSFRDRGNTEAFF
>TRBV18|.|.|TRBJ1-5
TGTGCCAGCTCACCCCTAAACAGTCTGGGTCAGCCCCAGCATTTT
CASSPLNSLGQPQHF
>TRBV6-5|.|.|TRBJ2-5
TGTGCCAGCAGTCTAGTTAGGGACCGCCAAGAGACCCAGTACTTC
CASSLVRDRQETQYF